The 3 T cell receptor beta chains given below trace back to one sample, sequenced in a study of blood T cell repertoires in COVID-19. Measured with immunoSEQ multiplex PCR; TCRdb has only the in-frame clones, and not every one. The table includes hundreds of thousands of clones, 70% to 90% detected once. Sequences were obtained from peripheral blood. The receptors stem from a woman in her sixties or seventies with COVID-19, enrolled during active disease.

The CDR3 protein is CAWSNHPYSNQPQHF. The CDR3 coding sequence is TGTGCCTGGAGTAACCACCCCTATAGCAATCAGCCCCAGCATTTT. This chain connects TRBV30 to TRBJ1-5; no clear D gene. Trimming cost V 2 bases and J 0 bases, with 11 bases left between them. The CDR3 loop spans 15 amino acids. From germline, CDR1 is GTSNPN and CDR2 SVGIG (reference sequence). Based on the CDR3 plus reference TRBV30 and TRBJ1-5, the full variable domain is SQTIHQWPATLVQPVGSPLSLECTVEGTSNPNLYWYRQAAGRGLQLLFYSVGIGQISSEVPQNLSASRPQDRQFILSSKKLLLSDSGFYLCAWSNHPYSNQPQHFGDGTRLSIL.

The chain recombines TRBV6-5 with TRBJ2-1; tentatively, D is TRBD1 (6 bases). The germline gives CDR1 MNHEY, CDR2 SVGAGI. This CDR3 contains 15 residues. Trimming pared 10 bases from V and 6 bases from J, leaving 22 bases between. CDR3 coding DNA: TGTGCCACTAAGATTTGGGGGCCAGATAGCAATGAGCAGTTCTTC. Amino acid sequence: CATKIWGPDSNEQFF.

The chain couples TRBV12-3 or TRBV12-4 to TRBJ2-7; TRBD1 aligns across 7 bases. This CDR3 is built from 12 residues. J gave up 3 bases and V 4 bases, and 0 bases lay outside the gene matches. CDR3 sequence (DNA): TGTGCCAGCAGTTGGGACAGCTACGAGCAGTACTTC. Protein sequence: CASSWDSYEQYF.